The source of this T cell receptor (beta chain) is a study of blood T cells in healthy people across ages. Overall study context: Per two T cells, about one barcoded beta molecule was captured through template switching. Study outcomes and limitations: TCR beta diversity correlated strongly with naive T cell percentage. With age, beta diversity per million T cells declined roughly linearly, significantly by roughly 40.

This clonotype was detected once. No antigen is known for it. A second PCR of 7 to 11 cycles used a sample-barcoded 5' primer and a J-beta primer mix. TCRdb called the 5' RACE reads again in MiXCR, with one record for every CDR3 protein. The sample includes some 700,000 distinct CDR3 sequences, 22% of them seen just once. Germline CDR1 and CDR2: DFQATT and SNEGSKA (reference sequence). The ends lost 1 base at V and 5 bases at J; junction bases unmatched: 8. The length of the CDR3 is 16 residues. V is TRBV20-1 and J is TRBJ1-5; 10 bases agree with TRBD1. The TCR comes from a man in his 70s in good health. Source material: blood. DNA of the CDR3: TGCAGTGCTAGAGCCCGGGACAGGGGTGGCGATCAGCCCCAGCATTTT. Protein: CSARARDRGGDQPQHF.